Shown below are 5 T cell receptor beta chains from a single sample sequenced in a study of OX40 agonist ivuxolimab in advanced cancers. The repertoire was sequenced with immunoSEQ multiplex PCR; TCRdb's copy has only in-frame clones and lacks some. The sample shows about 100,000 clones, approximately 90% of them seen only once. The sequencing here drew on CD4+ or CD8+ T cells sorted from blood, taken in a trial of the OX40 agonist ivuxolimab. Every receptor here comes from an adult with an advanced solid tumor such as melanoma, head and neck, liver or kidney cancer.

The CDR3 protein is CASSLGTTSGATDTQYF. The CDR3 DNA is TGCGCCAGCAGCTTGGGGACGACTAGCGGGGCCACAGATACGCAGTATTTT. The chain couples TRBV5-1 to TRBJ2-3; 11 nucleotides agree with TRBD2. Unmatched junction bases numbered 5, after V lost 0 bases and J lost 2 bases. Germline assignment: CDR1 SGHRS and CDR2 YFSETQ. The CDR3 contains 17 residues.

This sequence joins TRBV5-1 and TRBJ1-1; no clear D. V lost 0 bases and J 4 bases, leaving 7 bases between the germline ends. The germline CDR1 and CDR2 sequences are SGHRS and YFSETQ. The CDR3 contains 13 residues. The CDR3 loop reads CASSLEWATEAFF. The DNA for the CDR3 is TGCGCCAGCAGCTTGGAATGGGCCACTGAAGCTTTCTTT. The full variable domain, its missing parts supplied by reference TRBV5-1 and TRBJ1-1, is KAGVTQTPRYLIKTRGQQVTLSCSPISGHRSVSWYQQTPGQGLQFLFEYFSETQRNKGNFPGRFSGRQFSNSRSEMNVSTLELGDSALYLCASSLEWATEAFFGQGTRLTVV.

CDR3 DNA sequence: TGTGCCAGCAGCTTGGGCGCTTCGAACACTGAAGCTTTCTTT. The encoded protein is CASSLGASNTEAFF. This chain uses TRBV5-8 with TRBJ1-1; D is undetermined. CDR3 length: 14 amino acids. The V and J ends lost 0 bases and 1 base respectively, with 7 bases between them. In germline, CDR1 is SGHTS, CDR2 YDEGEE.

V is TRBV28 and J is TRBJ2-7; D may be TRBD2 (5 bases). Germline V gene sequence: CDR1 MDHEN, CDR2 SYDVKM. The CDR3 has 16 amino acids. V was shortened by 3 bases and J by 4 bases, with 19 bases between the two germline ends. The CDR3 coding sequence is TGTGCCAGCAGTTTTATGGGAGACACGCGGCTATACGAGCAGTACTTC. This sequence encodes CASSFMGDTRLYEQYF.

The rearrangement links TRBV7-2 to TRBJ1-4, with D perhaps TRBD1 (6 bases). The CDR3 has 13 amino acids. Trimming took 3 bases from V and 7 from J, leaving 9 bases between them. CDR1 is SGHTA, CDR2 FQGNSA, per germline. As DNA, the CDR3 is TGTGCCAGCAGCTTCCAGGGGAGTGAAAAACTGTTTTTT. It translates to CASSFQGSEKLFF.